This T cell receptor (beta chain) was captured by sequencing in a study of blood T cell repertoires in COVID-19. Some clones are missing from TCRdb's copy, which holds only in-frame ones; the method was immunoSEQ multiplex PCR. The table has over 80,000 clones, approximately 80% seen once. The V end was cut by 0 bases, the J end by 6 bases, with 9 bases between. Per germline, CDR1 LNHDA and CDR2 SQIVND (reference sequence). The CDR3 length is 15 residues. The receptor was isolated from a woman aged 70-85 years with acute or convalescent COVID-19. Sequenced sample: peripheral blood. This chain links TRBV19 with TRBJ2-6; tentative D call: TRBD1 (6 bases). CDR3 sequence (DNA): TGTGCCAGTAGTATAGACGGACAGCCGGCCAACGTCCTGACTTTC. It translates to CASSIDGQPANVLTF.